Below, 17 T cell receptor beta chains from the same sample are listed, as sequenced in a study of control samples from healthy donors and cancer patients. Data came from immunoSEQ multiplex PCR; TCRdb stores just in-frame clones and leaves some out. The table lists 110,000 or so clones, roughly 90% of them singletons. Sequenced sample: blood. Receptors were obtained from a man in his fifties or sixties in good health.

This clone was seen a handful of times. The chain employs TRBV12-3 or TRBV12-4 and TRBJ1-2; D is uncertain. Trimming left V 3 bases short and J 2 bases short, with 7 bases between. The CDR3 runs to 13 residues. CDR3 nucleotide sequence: TGTGCCAGCAGTTTTAACAACAACTATGGCTACACCTTC. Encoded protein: CASSFNNNYGYTF.

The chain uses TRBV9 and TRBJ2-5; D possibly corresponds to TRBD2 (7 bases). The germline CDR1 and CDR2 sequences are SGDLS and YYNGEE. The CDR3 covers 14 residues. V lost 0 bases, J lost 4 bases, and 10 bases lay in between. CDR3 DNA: TGTGCCAGCAGCGTAGGGGGGGGCTTAGAGACCCAGTACTTC. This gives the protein CASSVGGGLETQYF. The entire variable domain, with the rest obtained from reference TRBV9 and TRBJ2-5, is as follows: DSGVTQTPKHLITATGQRVTLRCSPRSGDLSVYWYQQSLDQGLQFLIQYYNGEERAKGNILERFSAQQFPDLHSELNLSSLELGDSALYFCASSVGGGLETQYFGPGTRLLVL.

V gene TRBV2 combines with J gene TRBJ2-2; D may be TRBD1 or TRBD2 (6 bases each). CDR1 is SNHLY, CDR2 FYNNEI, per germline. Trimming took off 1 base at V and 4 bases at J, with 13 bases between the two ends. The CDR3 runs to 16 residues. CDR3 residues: CASSEGGARGTGELFF. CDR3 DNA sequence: TGTGCCAGCAGTGAAGGGGGGGCTAGGGGCACCGGGGAGCTGTTTTTT.

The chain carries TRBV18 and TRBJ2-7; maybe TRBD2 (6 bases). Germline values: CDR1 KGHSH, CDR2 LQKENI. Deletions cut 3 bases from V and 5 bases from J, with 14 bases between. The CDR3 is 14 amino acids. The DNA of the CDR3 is TGTGCCAGCTCACCTCCGGGGGTCCCCCACGAGCAGTACTTC. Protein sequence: CASSPPGVPHEQYF.

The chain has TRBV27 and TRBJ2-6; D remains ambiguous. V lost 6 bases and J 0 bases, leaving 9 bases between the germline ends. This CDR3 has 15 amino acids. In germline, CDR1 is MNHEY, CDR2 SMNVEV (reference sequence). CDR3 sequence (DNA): TGTGCCAGCAGACTTGGCGCCTCTGGGGCCAACGTCCTGACTTTC. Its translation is CASRLGASGANVLTF.

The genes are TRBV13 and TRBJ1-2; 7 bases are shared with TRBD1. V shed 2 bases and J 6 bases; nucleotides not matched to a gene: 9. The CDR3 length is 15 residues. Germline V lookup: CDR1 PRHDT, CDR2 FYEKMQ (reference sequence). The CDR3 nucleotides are TGTGCCAGCAGCTTAACCCGCGACAGGGAGGATGGCTACACCTTC. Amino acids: CASSLTRDREDGYTF.

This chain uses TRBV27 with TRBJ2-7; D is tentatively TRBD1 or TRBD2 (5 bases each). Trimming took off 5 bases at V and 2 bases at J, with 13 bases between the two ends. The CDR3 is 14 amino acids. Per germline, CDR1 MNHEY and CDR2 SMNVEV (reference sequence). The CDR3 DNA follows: TGTGCCAGCAGTAGGGACCCCGGGCCCTACGAGCAGTACTTC. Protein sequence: CASSRDPGPYEQYF.

CDR3 residues: CAWSVGGFQETQYF. The CDR3 region has the DNA TGTGCCTGGAGTGTAGGGGGTTTTCAAGAGACCCAGTACTTC. This chain connects TRBV30 to TRBJ2-5, with TRBD1 as a possible D gene (6 bases). Germline V lookup: CDR1 GTSNPN, CDR2 SVGIG (reference sequence). V was cut by 0 bases and J by 2 bases, with 10 bases left in between. This CDR3 has 14 amino acids.

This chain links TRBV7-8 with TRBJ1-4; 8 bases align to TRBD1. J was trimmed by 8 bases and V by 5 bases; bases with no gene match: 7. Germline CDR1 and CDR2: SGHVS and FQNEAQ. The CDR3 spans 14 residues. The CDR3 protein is CASSQRTGMEKLFF. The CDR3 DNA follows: TGTGCCAGCAGCCAGCGGACAGGGATGGAAAAACTGTTTTTT.

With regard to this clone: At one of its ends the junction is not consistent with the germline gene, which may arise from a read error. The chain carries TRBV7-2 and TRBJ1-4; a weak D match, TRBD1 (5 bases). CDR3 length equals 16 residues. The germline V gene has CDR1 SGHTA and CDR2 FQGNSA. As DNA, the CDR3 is TGTGCCAGCAGCCAAAGGGGCCGACAGTCTAATGAAGAACTGTTTTTT. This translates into CASSQRGRQSNEELFF. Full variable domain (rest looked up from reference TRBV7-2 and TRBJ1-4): GAGVSQSPSNKVTEKGKDVELRCDPISGHTALYWYRQSLGQGLEFLIYFQGNSAPDKSGLPSDRFSAERTGGSVSTLTIQRTQQEDSAVYLCASSQRGRQSNEELFFGSGTQLSVL.

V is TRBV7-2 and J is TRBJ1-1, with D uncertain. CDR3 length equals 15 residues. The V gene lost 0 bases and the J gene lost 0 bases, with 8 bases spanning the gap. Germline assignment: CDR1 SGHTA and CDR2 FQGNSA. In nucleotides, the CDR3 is TGTGCCAGCAGCTTAGCTGGCGGATTGAACACTGAAGCTTTCTTT. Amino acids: CASSLAGGLNTEAFF.

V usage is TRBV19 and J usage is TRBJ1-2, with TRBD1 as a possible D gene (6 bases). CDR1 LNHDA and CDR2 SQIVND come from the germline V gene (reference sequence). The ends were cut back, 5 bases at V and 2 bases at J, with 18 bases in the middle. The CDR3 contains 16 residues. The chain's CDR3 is CASSFPAGTLNYGYTF. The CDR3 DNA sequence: TGTGCCAGTAGTTTCCCGGCCGGGACATTAAACTATGGCTACACCTTC.

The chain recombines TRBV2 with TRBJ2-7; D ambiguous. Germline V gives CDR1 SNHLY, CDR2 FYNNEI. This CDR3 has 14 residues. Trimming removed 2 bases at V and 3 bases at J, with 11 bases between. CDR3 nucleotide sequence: TGTGCCAGCAGTGAACGCCAGGTAATCTACGAGCAGTACTTC. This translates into CASSERQVIYEQYF.

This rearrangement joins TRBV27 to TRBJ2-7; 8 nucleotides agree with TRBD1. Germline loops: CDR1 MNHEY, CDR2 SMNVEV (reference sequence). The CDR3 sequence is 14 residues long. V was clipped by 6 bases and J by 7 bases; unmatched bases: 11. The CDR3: CASSDDRGPQEQYF. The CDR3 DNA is TGTGCCAGCAGCGACGACAGGGGCCCCCAGGAGCAGTACTTC.

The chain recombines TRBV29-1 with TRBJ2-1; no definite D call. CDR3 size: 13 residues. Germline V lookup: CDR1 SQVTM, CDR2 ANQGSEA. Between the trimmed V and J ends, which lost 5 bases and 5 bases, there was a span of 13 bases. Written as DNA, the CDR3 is TGCAGCGTTCAGTACCGCATGGACAATGAGCAGTTCTTC. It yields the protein CSVQYRMDNEQFF.

The CDR3: CASSQDLSSSYEQYF. The CDR3 nucleotides are TGCGCCAGCAGCCAAGATCTTTCTAGCTCCTACGAGCAGTACTTC. The chain recombines TRBV4-1 with TRBJ2-7; no clear D gene. V lost 0 bases to trimming and J lost 0 bases, with 9 bases between them. The CDR3 runs 15 residues. CDR1 is MGHRA, CDR2 YSYEKL, per germline.

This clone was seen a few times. The CDR3 DNA reads as TGTGCCAGCATCCCGGACGAGCAGTACTTC. This translates into CASIPDEQYF. V is TRBV6-4 and J is TRBJ2-7; no reliable D call. V was shortened by 7 bases and J by 5 bases, with 6 bases between the two germline ends. Germline assignment: CDR1 MRHNA and CDR2 SNTAGT. This CDR3 has 10 residues.